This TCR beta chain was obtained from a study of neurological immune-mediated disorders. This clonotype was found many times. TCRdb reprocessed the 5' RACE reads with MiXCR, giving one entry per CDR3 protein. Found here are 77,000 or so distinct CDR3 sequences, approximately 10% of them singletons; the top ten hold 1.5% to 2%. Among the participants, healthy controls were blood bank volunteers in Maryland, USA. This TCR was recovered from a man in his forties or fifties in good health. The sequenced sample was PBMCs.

CDR3 region: CASRNPGQGYEQYF. CDR3 DNA: TGTGCCAGCAGGAACCCGGGACAGGGCTACGAGCAGTACTTC. V and J are TRBV6-6 and TRBJ2-7, with 9 bases identical to TRBD1. After removal of 6 bases from V and 3 bases from J, the junction contained 6 bases not matched to a gene. Germline loops: CDR1 MNHNY, CDR2 SVGAGI (reference sequence). This CDR3 spans 14 amino acids.